The 26 T cell receptor beta chains reported below all come from one sample, sequenced in a study of T cells expressing NK-cell markers. TCRdb re-called the 5' RACE reads and shows each CDR3 protein once, DNA omitted. The sample table sets out fewer than 550,000 distinct CDR3 sequences. Material for sequencing was blood T cells: a sorted CD56 or NKG2C T cell subset, CD4+ or CD8+ T cells, or bulk PBMC T cells (not recorded which). All receptors come from a woman aged 45-59 years in good health.

This chain links TRBV28 with TRBJ2-1; lacking DNA, the TRBD2 call made by TCRdb goes unchecked. The CDR3 sequence is 16 residues long. CDR1 is MDHEN, CDR2 SYDVKM, per germline. The CDR3 spells CASSPSGTSDYNEQFF.

This sequence joins TRBV27 and TRBJ2-1. Germline-derived CDR1 and CDR2 are MNHEY and SMNVEV (reference sequence). The CDR3 extends over 14 amino acids. The chain's CDR3 is CASSLLDPINEQFF.

The chain has TRBV27 and TRBJ2-4. Germline CDR1 reads MNHEY; CDR2 reads SMNVEV (reference sequence). The CDR3 contains 17 residues. The CDR3 is CASSLRGGRIAKNIQYF.

The chain recombines TRBV10-3 with TRBJ2-7. Germline V gene sequence: CDR1 ENHRY, CDR2 SYGVKD. This CDR3 has 13 residues. This chain's CDR3 is CAISRGVSYEQYF.

The CDR3 here is CAIGRDTGELFF. V gene TRBV10-3 combines with J gene TRBJ2-2; TCRdb outputs TRBD1, but without DNA this stays unchecked. The CDR3 has 12 amino acids. Germline V gives CDR1 ENHRY, CDR2 SYGVKD.

This chain joins TRBV27 and TRBJ2-7; there is no DNA to check the TCRdb D call of TRBD1. The CDR3 runs 14 residues. Germline V gene sequence: CDR1 MNHEY, CDR2 SMNVEV (reference sequence). CDR3: CASSSTGGHYEQYF.

This chain links TRBV12-3 or TRBV12-4 with TRBJ2-2; TCRdb indicates TRBD1, and absent DNA this call remains unverified. The CDR3 runs 16 residues. CDR3 in amino acids: CASSTSGTGNTGELFF.

The chain combines TRBV14 with TRBJ1-1. Germline CDR1 SGHDN, CDR2 FVKESK. The CDR3 spans 12 residues. CDR3 loop: CASSQEPFVAFF.

This chain uses TRBV4-1 with TRBJ1-2; lacking DNA, the TRBD1 call made by TCRdb goes unchecked. The germline CDR1 and CDR2 sequences are MGHRA and YSYEKL. The CDR3 totals 16 residues. The CDR3 region is CASSHVRGQSLSGYTF.

The rearrangement joins TRBV6-2 or TRBV6-3 to TRBJ1-5. The germline gives CDR1 MNHEY, CDR2 SVGEGT. The CDR3 runs to 13 residues. CDR3 sequence: CASRPIEGALQHF.

J is TRBJ2-1 and V is TRBV12-3 or TRBV12-4; lacking DNA, the TRBD1 call made by TCRdb goes unchecked. The CDR3 contains 12 residues. The CDR3: CASTRTWGEQFF.

The genes are TRBV10-2 and TRBJ2-1; the D gene TCRdb calls, TRBD2, cannot be checked with no DNA. This CDR3 region has 16 residues. Germline CDR1 WSHSY, CDR2 SAAADI. The CDR3 spells CASSEFLAGQVNEQFF.

The chain links TRBV9 to TRBJ1-1; TCRdb designates TRBD1, a call that cannot be tested without DNA. Looked up from germline, CDR1 is SGDLS and CDR2 is YYNGEE. CDR3 length: 15 residues. CDR3 region: CASTKLGTANTEAFF.

This sequence joins TRBV6-2 or TRBV6-3 and TRBJ2-7; TCRdb designates TRBD1, a call that cannot be tested without DNA. CDR3 size: 12 residues. Germline V gives CDR1 MNHEY, CDR2 SVGEGT. Here the CDR3 reads CASGQSSYEQYF.

V and J are TRBV12-3 or TRBV12-4 and TRBJ1-4. CDR3 length equals 15 residues. The CDR3 is CASSLVGLPNEKLFF.

The chain links TRBV29-1 to TRBJ2-2; TCRdb outputs TRBD2, but without DNA this stays unchecked. The CDR3 runs 13 residues. Germline V CDR1 and CDR2: SQVTM, ANQGSEA. This chain's CDR3 is CSVGAVSIGELFF.

The gene calls are TRBV4-1 and TRBJ2-3; absent DNA, TCRdb's TRBD1 call cannot be checked. The CDR3 is made up of 14 amino acids. The germline V gene encodes CDR1 MGHRA and CDR2 YSYEKL. The chain's CDR3 is CASSQGPLEGPQYF.

The CDR3 here is CASSLAGTGQETQYF. The V call is TRBV11-2, the J call TRBJ2-5; TCRdb's assignment of TRBD1 cannot be checked, as there is no DNA. Per the germline V gene, CDR1 is SGHAT and CDR2 is FQNNGV. The CDR3 length is 15 residues.

The rearrangement links TRBV5-1 to TRBJ2-4; as DNA is missing, the TRBD2 call by TCRdb cannot be tested. The CDR3 has 17 residues. Germline CDR1 SGHRS, CDR2 YFSETQ. CDR3 residues: CASSLSGSSLAKNIQYF.

V gene TRBV19 combines with J gene TRBJ2-4; TCRdb picks TRBD1, but there is no DNA to check that call. The CDR3 loop spans 15 amino acids. CDR1 is LNHDA, CDR2 SQIVND, per germline (reference sequence). The CDR3 spells CASSALTGSKNIQYF.

The chain recombines TRBV4-1 with TRBJ2-7; TCRdb's assignment of TRBD1 cannot be checked, as there is no DNA. This CDR3 is 18 amino acids long. Germline V gives CDR1 MGHRA, CDR2 YSYEKL. The CDR3 sequence is CASSQDPTGGGGLYEQYF.

The V call is TRBV2, the J call TRBJ2-7; TCRdb's D call of TRBD1 is untestable without DNA. The CDR3 covers 13 residues. Germline CDR1 is SNHLY and CDR2 is FYNNEI. CDR3 region: CASSFKPGTEQYF.

V and J are TRBV16 and TRBJ2-1; TCRdb's D gene call, TRBD2, goes unchecked for lack of DNA. This CDR3 region has 15 residues. Germline CDR1 KGHSY, CDR2 FQNENV. CDR3: CASSPPLAGIDEQFF. Supplemented by reference TRBV16 and TRBJ2-1, the full variable domain reads GEEVAQTPKHLVRGEGQKAKLYCAPIKGHSYVFWYQQVLKNEFKFLISFQNENVFDETGMPKERFSAKCLPNSPCSLEIQATKLEDSAVYFCASSPPLAGIDEQFFGPGTRLTVL.

The CDR3 sequence: CASSAPGPYEQYF. This chain joins TRBV25-1 and TRBJ2-7. The germline V gene has CDR1 MGHDK and CDR2 SYGVNS. This CDR3 spans 13 amino acids.

The V call is TRBV7-9, the J call TRBJ1-5. Per germline, CDR1 SEHNR and CDR2 FQNEAQ (reference sequence). This CDR3 has 14 residues. Here the CDR3 reads CASSLEGSGQPQHF.

The rearrangement joins TRBV27 to TRBJ1-1. Per germline, CDR1 MNHEY and CDR2 SMNVEV (reference sequence). CDR3 size: 15 residues. The CDR3 region is CASRGWGKGNTEAFF.